This T cell receptor beta chain originates from a study of beta chain features in type 1 diabetes (dated 2018 in TCRdb). About the investigation overall: Patients and healthy donors did not differ in mean age, gender distribution, total cell number or subset yield. Regulatory and stem cell-like memory subsets were obtained from only 8 patients and roughly 8 healthy donors, while naive and central memory subsets were obtained from all 30 or so donors. A total of 100 million to 140 million sorted cells were examined across all samples, and the number of cells per subset was strongly correlated with RNA yield. In the study, recently diagnosed type 1 diabetes patients and matched healthy donors were compared on the TCRB repertoires of their sorted circulating CD4+ T cell subsets.

From each donor, a single peripheral blood sample of 100 to 150 mL on average was drawn into heparinised tubes. A BD FACSAria II and a panel including CD45RO, CCR7, CD25, CD127, CD95 and CD27 were used to sort naive, central memory, regulatory and stem cell-like memory CD4+ T cells. Every sorted population had a purity above 95%. PBMCs were separated immediately by Lymphoprep density gradient centrifugation and were stained directly, without being cultured. So that batch effects would be minimized, each experiment stained and sorted samples in pairs, pairing one healthy donor with one patient. This clone was seen more than once but under ten times. No antigen is known for it. Base qualities are not at hand, and no much larger clone is one base apart. The entire amount of isolated RNA was reverse transcribed using the High Capacity cDNA Reverse Transcription Kit, so the sequenced TCRB transcripts were expressed ones. Deep immunoSEQ sequencing was applied to naive, central memory and regulatory T cell samples, giving an average of approximately 3.8 million total reads per sample. After sorted cells were lysed in RLT buffer, RNA was extracted with DNase-treated RNeasy Micro or Mini kits, with the choice depending on cell number. Each cell subset was processed on its own to prevent cross-contamination, while patient and healthy donor samples were processed together. Using the immunoSEQ multiplex PCR, TCRB sequences were amplified from cDNA into 87-bp fragments spanning the CDR3 region. Sequencing of the amplicons was done on the Illumina HiSeq platform. The authors processed their data as follows. PCR bias was corrected computationally using synthetic template baselines, and reads within Hamming distance 2 were collapsed, with unmergeable singletons discarded. Reads were aligned against IMGT to assign V, D and J genes, CDR3 length and insertions or deletions at six rearrangement sites. Within each subset, clonotype counts were normalized to sorted cell number, after which true diversity and Gini coefficients were computed with the tcR R package. Repertoire sharing was quantified using the overlap coefficient calculated on TCRB nucleotide sequences. What TCRdb holds here is the immuneACCESS table cut down to in-frame rearrangements. Part of the clones is not present; checked against another copy, under half of the missing clones reflect an unresolved V gene, and the others are unexplained. V, J and clone size reflect that table, while D and trimming were determined from the DNA. The sample table shows fewer than 400,000 clones, and around 7.6% are seen once. Less than 0.45% of the sample rests with the top ten.

Study-wide conclusions, independent of this receptor: Shorter templates might have been favored by PCR, but patient and control samples were amplified and corrected together, so both groups would have been affected equally by any skew. Because small numbers of individuals were included in the HLA sub-analyses, any influence of HLA type on TCRB rearrangement was left unresolved. Because cDNA rather than genomic DNA was sequenced, highly expressing activated cells could have been over-represented, although no difference in activation and CD3 levels was found between groups. At VDJ recombination sites, type 1 diabetes patients had fewer insertions and more deleted nucleotides, which implies abnormalities in thymic rearrangement. In all four CD4+ subsets, TCRB CDR3 length was moderately but significantly shorter in type 1 diabetes patients. Naive, central memory and regulatory TCRB repertoires appeared to be more alike among patients than among healthy donors.

The cysteine opens and the phenylalanine closes a CDR3 of 17 amino acids. Only the CDR3 DNA is retained, 51 bases long and in frame from the first base. Trimming takes 1 base off V and 0 bases off J; junction bases not matched to a gene: 4. The germline V gene gives CDR1 as SGHTA and CDR2 as FQGNSA. The receptor was isolated from a woman younger than 30 in good health. The chain is encoded by TRBV7-2 joined to TRBJ2-2; TRBD2 matches 8 bases in the middle. Sequenced: central memory CD4+ T cells from blood. The DNA reads TGTGCCAGCAGCTTAGTCGGGAGGGCCGCGAACACCGGGGAGCTGTTTTTT. This codes for CASSLVGRAANTGELFF.